These T cell receptor beta chains were read from a single sample in a study of shared clonotypes between healthy human individuals. The method was immunoSEQ multiplex PCR; TCRdb's version includes in-frame clones alone and lacks a portion of them. The sample includes around 500,000 clones, 79% of them seen just once. Sample: PBMCs. The receptor source for this set is a middle-aged woman in good health. Some clones in this sample may be carry-over from other donors' samples. The CDR3 runs from the conserved cysteine through the conserved F or W.

J gene: TRBJ2-7; V gene: TRBV2; CDR3 protein: CASRRGGKEQYF
J gene: TRBJ2-2; V gene: TRBV5-1; CDR3 protein: CASSLAGVGTGELFF
J gene: TRBJ1-1; V gene: TRBV5-8; CDR3 protein: CASMRGRQSTEAFF
J gene: TRBJ2-5; V gene: TRBV25-1; CDR3 protein: CASSESQGGRETQYF
J gene: TRBJ2-3; V gene: TRBV6-1; CDR3 protein: CASSENMGHGEYF
J gene: TRBJ2-3; V gene: TRBV5-1; CDR3 protein: CASSFAGGASTDTQYF
J gene: TRBJ2-7; V gene: TRBV6-5; CDR3 protein: CASSSLAGGVSYEQYF
J gene: TRBJ2-7; V gene: TRBV19; CDR3 protein: CASSPGRTMGKQYF
J gene: TRBJ2-1; V gene: TRBV28; CDR3 protein: CASTLGGGINNEQFF
J gene: TRBJ2-2; V gene: TRBV11-2; CDR3 protein: CASSLVRGQGGELFF
J gene: TRBJ2-7; V gene: TRBV27; CDR3 protein: CASSFRQGDYEQYF
J gene: TRBJ2-3; V gene: TRBV28; CDR3 protein: CASSPQGPDTQYF
J gene: TRBJ1-1; V gene: TRBV5-1; CDR3 protein: CASSRPPNTEAFF
J gene: TRBJ1-2; V gene: TRBV18; CDR3 protein: CASSPAGGRADGYTF
J gene: TRBJ2-1; V gene: TRBV11-3; CDR3 protein: CASSPYGSRGEQFF
J gene: TRBJ2-7; V gene: TRBV19; CDR3 protein: CASSSGSYEQYF
J gene: TRBJ2-1; V gene: TRBV25-1; CDR3 protein: CASSRRDSYNEQFF
J gene: TRBJ2-1; V gene: TRBV19; CDR3 protein: CASTLTGGTWGGSYNEQFF
J gene: TRBJ1-2; V gene: TRBV11-2; CDR3 protein: CASSLDGRSYGYTF
J gene: TRBJ2-2; V gene: TRBV7-3; CDR3 protein: CASSLNLAGELFF
J gene: TRBJ2-2; V gene: TRBV6-6; CDR3 protein: CASRELGTGELFF
J gene: TRBJ2-7; V gene: TRBV7-9; CDR3 protein: CASSLAPLADKFSYEQYF
J gene: TRBJ2-7; V gene: TRBV2; CDR3 protein: CASSWTSGTGEQYF
J gene: TRBJ2-2; V gene: TRBV6-4; CDR3 protein: CASSDGGAPSVAGELFF
J gene: TRBJ2-3; V gene: TRBV19; CDR3 protein: CASSTGLAGTDTQYF
J gene: TRBJ2-7; V gene: TRBV19; CDR3 protein: CASSIRGFSYEQYF
J gene: TRBJ2-7; V gene: TRBV6-1; CDR3 protein: CASSESGNSYEQYF
J gene: TRBJ2-7; V gene: TRBV30; CDR3 protein: CAWSTYDEQYF
J gene: TRBJ1-1; V gene: TRBV5-6; CDR3 protein: CASSPGNRVNTEAFF
J gene: NA; V gene: TRBV5-1; CDR3 protein: CASSSDSHYEQYF
J gene: TRBJ2-7; V gene: TRBV10-3; CDR3 protein: CAIRTGTFTYEQYF
J gene: TRBJ2-5; V gene: TRBV5-6; CDR3 protein: CASSLGRESWTQYF
J gene: TRBJ1-2; V gene: TRBV30; CDR3 protein: CAWTTTGADYGYTF
J gene: TRBJ2-3; V gene: TRBV7-3; CDR3 protein: CASSALGGADTQYF
J gene: TRBJ2-5; V gene: TRBV19; CDR3 protein: CASSIDRETQYF
J gene: TRBJ2-7; V gene: TRBV30; CDR3 protein: CAWSTTGSGEQYF
J gene: TRBJ1-5; V gene: TRBV7-2; CDR3 protein: CASSSTYNNQPQHF
J gene: TRBJ2-5; V gene: TRBV5-1; CDR3 protein: CASSLAGGAEETQYF
J gene: TRBJ1-1; V gene: TRBV5-1; CDR3 protein: CASSSSTQGIAEAFF
J gene: TRBJ2-7; V gene: TRBV28; CDR3 protein: CASSLGGTYEQYF
J gene: TRBJ2-3; V gene: TRBV5-4; CDR3 protein: CASSFGRDRSTDTQYF
J gene: TRBJ2-7; V gene: TRBV29-1; CDR3 protein: CSVAEGVSYEQYF
J gene: TRBJ1-5; V gene: TRBV10-3; CDR3 protein: CAISADTPNQPQHF
J gene: TRBJ1-5; V gene: TRBV27; CDR3 protein: CASRRTIRGKPQHF
J gene: TRBJ2-7; V gene: TRBV7-2; CDR3 protein: CASSLVGRTSSFYEQYF
J gene: TRBJ1-2; V gene: TRBV2; CDR3 protein: CASSLLKDANYGYTF
J gene: TRBJ2-7; V gene: TRBV15; CDR3 protein: CATSPGASGSFYEQYF
J gene: TRBJ1-3; V gene: TRBV5-1; CDR3 protein: CASSLAGVDSGNTIYF
J gene: TRBJ1-2; V gene: TRBV2; CDR3 protein: CASSENWGSNYGYTF
J gene: TRBJ2-1; V gene: TRBV5-1; CDR3 protein: CASSLAPGGPSNNEQFF
J gene: TRBJ2-4; V gene: TRBV10-1; CDR3 protein: CASKRTGNIQYF
J gene: TRBJ2-6; V gene: TRBV27; CDR3 protein: CASSLGGANVLTF
J gene: TRBJ2-2; V gene: TRBV11-3; CDR3 protein: CASSINRGDTGELFF
J gene: TRBJ2-1; V gene: TRBV7-8; CDR3 protein: CASSLGRDGEQFF
J gene: TRBJ2-5; V gene: TRBV15; CDR3 protein: CATSRDIRVGAEQETQYF